Shown below are 15 T cell receptor beta chains from a single sample sequenced in a study of T-cell reconstitution after alpha-beta-depleted transplantation in children. The TCRbeta library was prepared with unique molecular identifiers. TCRdb independently ran MiXCR on the PCR reads; one entry per CDR3 protein. The table includes about 340,000 distinct CDR3 sequences, under 13% detected once. Sequences were derived from PBMCs from the stem cell graft donor, sampled from the stem cell graft. Receptors originate from a human donor who donated a stem cell graft to a child with acute lymphoblastic leukemia.

The V gene is TRBV20-1, the J gene TRBJ2-7, with 13 bases lining up with TRBD2. CDR3 length equals 19 residues. V trimming: 1 base; J trimming: 2 bases; junction bases outside the gene matches: 14. Germline CDR1 is DFQATT and CDR2 is SNEGSKA (reference sequence). CDR3 sequence: CSARGNGRGLAGMTYEQYF. The CDR3 coding sequence is TGCAGTGCTAGAGGCAACGGGAGGGGACTAGCGGGGATGACCTACGAGCAGTACTTC.

The table lists this clonotype with many counts. The J gene is TRBJ2-3, the V gene TRBV2; 13 bases map to TRBD2. V dropped 4 bases and J dropped 9; count of bases not matched to a gene: 13. This CDR3 is built from 17 residues. CDR1 and CDR2 from the germline V gene are SNHLY and FYNNEI. CDR3: CASSVEGLAGVGRTQYF. CDR3 DNA sequence: TGTGCCAGCAGTGTGGAAGGACTAGCGGGAGTGGGGCGAACGCAGTATTTT.

The chain joins TRBV9 to TRBJ2-1, with D possibly matching TRBD2 (5 bases). The V end lost 3 bases, the J end lost 10 bases, and 17 bases lay between the germline ends. The V gene's germline CDR1 is SGDLS and CDR2 YYNGEE. CDR3 length: 14 residues. The CDR3 loop is CASSGLYGLGEQFF. CDR3 DNA: TGTGCCAGCAGCGGACTATATGGTTTAGGGGAGCAGTTCTTC.

This clonotype was counted many times. The chain is built from TRBV4-1 and TRBJ2-5; tentative D call: TRBD2 (6 bases). Germline values: CDR1 MGHRA, CDR2 YSYEKL. CDR3 size: 16 residues. With 2 bases removed from V and 1 base from J, the gap between germline ends came to 14 bases. In nucleotides, the CDR3 is TGCGCCAGCAGCCAACCACGAGGTAGCGGCCAAGAGACCCAGTACTTC. Translating gives CASSQPRGSGQETQYF.

On this clonotype: Compared with germline, one end of the junction differs, possibly owing to a read error. V is TRBV12-3 or TRBV12-4 and J is TRBJ2-4; weak D call: TRBD2 (6 bases). This CDR3 contains 12 residues. CDR3 in DNA: TGTGCCAGCAGTCTAGCGTCCTACATTCAGTACTTC. This translates into CASSLASYIQYF.

Ten or more counts support this clonotype. As DNA, the CDR3 is TGCAGTGCAGAATGGGAGACCCAGTACTTC. This sequence encodes CSAEWETQYF. This sequence joins TRBV20-1 and TRBJ2-5; D remains ambiguous. The CDR3 spans 10 residues. The germline V gene encodes CDR1 DFQATT and CDR2 SNEGSKA (reference sequence). Between the trimmed V and J ends, which lost 6 bases and 5 bases, there was a span of 7 bases.

This clonotype was recorded at least ten times. The V and J genes are TRBV11-1 and TRBJ2-1, with D tentatively TRBD1 (6 bases). The ends were cut back, 3 bases at V and 8 bases at J, with 11 bases in the middle. The CDR3 loop spans 13 amino acids. Germline loops: CDR1 SGHAT, CDR2 FQDESV (reference sequence). CDR3 residues: CASSFAGVYEQFF. The CDR3 coding sequence is TGTGCCAGCAGCTTCGCAGGGGTCTATGAGCAGTTCTTC.

The chain combines TRBV5-1 with TRBJ1-4; tentative D call: TRBD1 (5 bases). Looked up from germline, CDR1 is SGHRS and CDR2 is YFSETQ. Trimming removed 0 bases from V and 0 bases from J, with 12 bases in between. This CDR3 contains 17 residues. DNA for the CDR3: TGCGCCAGCAGCTTGGGGCCGGGACTCGCAACTAATGAAAAACTGTTTTTT. Translating gives CASSLGPGLATNEKLFF. The full variable domain, completed using reference TRBV5-1 and TRBJ1-4, is KAGVTQTPRYLIKTRGQQVTLSCSPISGHRSVSWYQQTPGQGLQFLFEYFSETQRNKGNFPGRFSGRQFSNSRSEMNVSTLELGDSALYLCASSLGPGLATNEKLFFGSGTQLSVL.

This clonotype was seen only a few times. The chain couples TRBV18 to TRBJ1-4; D uncertain. Germline values: CDR1 KGHSH, CDR2 LQKENI. Trimming pared 3 bases from V and 5 bases from J, leaving 7 bases between. The CDR3 covers 13 residues. The CDR3: CASSPFANEKLFF. In DNA, the CDR3 is TGTGCCAGCTCACCTTTCGCAAATGAAAAACTGTTTTTT.

In this sample, this clonotype turned up many times. This sequence joins TRBV9 and TRBJ2-7; a possible D gene is TRBD1 (6 bases). There are 13 residues in the CDR3. V dropped 4 bases and J dropped 4 bases, with 12 bases sitting between them. In germline, CDR1 is SGDLS, CDR2 YYNGEE. CDR3 in amino acids: CASSPDGTYEQYF. The CDR3 region has the DNA TGTGCCAGCAGCCCCGACGGGACATACGAGCAGTACTTC.

The rearrangement joins TRBV6-5 to TRBJ1-2; TRBD1 matches 9 bases. J lost 2 bases, V lost 0 bases, and 1 base had no gene match. This CDR3 comprises 15 residues. CDR1 and CDR2 from the germline V gene are MNHEY and SVGAGI. This chain's CDR3 is CASSYSGTGNYGYTF. CDR3 DNA sequence: TGTGCCAGCAGTTACTCCGGGACAGGGAACTATGGCTACACCTTC.

This clonotype turned up a few times. CDR3 in amino acids: CSAQEDRRQPQHF. For the CDR3, the DNA is TGCAGTGCGCAAGAGGACAGGAGGCAGCCCCAGCATTTT. The chain uses TRBV20-1 and TRBJ1-5, with TRBD1 matching 7 bases. The CDR3 consists of 13 residues. Germline CDR1 DFQATT, CDR2 SNEGSKA (reference sequence). V was clipped by 6 bases and J by 7 bases; unmatched bases: 9.

This clonotype was seen a handful of times. The chain combines TRBV27 with TRBJ2-5; D uncertain. V was shortened by 7 bases and J by 5 bases, with 5 bases between the two germline ends. The CDR3 sequence is 10 residues long. The germline V gene has CDR1 MNHEY and CDR2 SMNVEV (reference sequence). This CDR3 reads CASTVETQYF. Here the CDR3 DNA reads TGTGCCAGCACTGTGGAGACCCAGTACTTC.

This clonotype was recorded many times. The rearrangement uses TRBV29-1 and TRBJ1-1; no clear D. The CDR3 totals 13 residues. Germline values: CDR1 SQVTM, CDR2 ANQGSEA. Trimming took off 7 bases at V and 3 bases at J, with 15 bases between the two ends. CDR3: CSAGTEYDTEAFF. CDR3 sequence (DNA): TGCAGCGCGGGAACAGAATACGACACTGAAGCTTTCTTT.

The rearrangement joins TRBV20-1 to TRBJ2-1; D not certain. Germline CDR1 DFQATT, CDR2 SNEGSKA (reference sequence). This CDR3 is 16 amino acids long. Trimming took 0 bases from V and 3 from J, leaving 15 bases between them. This chain's CDR3 is CSARDEEEVFYNEQFF. The DNA for the CDR3 is TGCAGTGCTAGAGACGAGGAAGAAGTCTTCTACAATGAGCAGTTCTTC.